This paragraph reports one T cell receptor (beta chain). V shed 5 bases and J shed 8 bases, with 21 bases lying between them. The CDR3 length is 15 residues. The germline gives CDR1 SGHNT, CDR2 YENEEA. Clones were sequenced by immunoSEQ multiplex PCR, and TCRdb holds only the in-frame ones, with some missing. The sample contains roughly 4,800 clones, 96% of which appear only once. This sample stems from a study of monozygotic twins with cystic fibrosis. The sequenced material came from blood. The chain employs TRBV11-3 and TRBJ2-5, with D unresolved. The receptor's source is a boy between 2 and 15 years old with cystic fibrosis. The CDR3 DNA is TGTGCCAGCAGCATCAAGGCTGGATGGGTTTATACCCAGTACTTC. Its translation: CASSIKAGWVYTQYF.